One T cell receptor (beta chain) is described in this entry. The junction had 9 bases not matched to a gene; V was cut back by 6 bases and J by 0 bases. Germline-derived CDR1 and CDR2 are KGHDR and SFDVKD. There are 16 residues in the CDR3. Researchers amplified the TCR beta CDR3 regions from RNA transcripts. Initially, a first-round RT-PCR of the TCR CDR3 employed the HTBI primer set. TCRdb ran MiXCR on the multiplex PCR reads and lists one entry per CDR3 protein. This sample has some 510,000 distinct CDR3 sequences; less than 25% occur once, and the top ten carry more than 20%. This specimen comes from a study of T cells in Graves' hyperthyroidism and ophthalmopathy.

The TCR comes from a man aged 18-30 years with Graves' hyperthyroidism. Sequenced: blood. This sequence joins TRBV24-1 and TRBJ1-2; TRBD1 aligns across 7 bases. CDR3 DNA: TGTGCCACCAGTCCGGGACAGCTGTCATCTAACTATGGCTACACCTTC. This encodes CATSPGQLSSNYGYTF.